These 15 T cell receptor beta chains came from one sample sequenced in a study of cytomegalovirus exposure and HLA in healthy donors. The PCR used 60 Vbeta and 13 Jbeta primers. Assay used: immunoSEQ multiplex PCR; TCRdb lists only in-frame clones, some missing. The sample yields approximately 150,000 clones, just under 85% seen once. What was sequenced was PBMCs. The source is a woman aged 35 to 49 in good health and CMV-seronegative.

This clone was detected only a few times. This chain links TRBV5-1 with TRBJ1-2; 7 nucleotides agree with TRBD1. The CDR3 contains 15 residues. V lost 4 bases, J lost 10 bases, and 16 bases stayed unmatched. The germline CDR1 and CDR2 sequences are SGHRS and YFSETQ. Here the CDR3 DNA reads TGCGCCAGCAGCCTGGGACAGTTCGCAGGTGATGTCTACACCTTC. It is translated as CASSLGQFAGDVYTF.

This chain joins TRBV19 and TRBJ1-1; TRBD1 is a possible D gene (5 bases). V dropped 1 base and J dropped 3 bases, with 9 bases sitting between them. This CDR3 is 14 amino acids long. CDR1 and CDR2 (germline): LNHDA, SQIVND (reference sequence). CDR3 sequence: CASSIGQYYTEAFF. In DNA form, the CDR3 reads TGTGCCAGTAGTATAGGACAGTACTACACTGAAGCTTTCTTT.

In DNA, the CDR3 is TGCGCCAGCAGCCGGACAGGGGATTCAATCGTGCAGTACTTC. Protein: CASSRTGDSIVQYF. The chain recombines TRBV5-1 with TRBJ2-7, with 9 bases that match TRBD1. CDR1 and CDR2 (germline): SGHRS, YFSETQ. V trimming: 4 bases; J trimming: 9 bases; junction bases outside the gene matches: 11. The CDR3 loop spans 14 amino acids.

The rearrangement uses TRBV19 and TRBJ2-7, with 9 bases lining up with TRBD1. The CDR3 sequence is 17 residues long. J was trimmed by 1 base and V by 3 bases; bases with no gene match: 10. Germline V gene sequence: CDR1 LNHDA, CDR2 SQIVND (reference sequence). The CDR3 loop is CASSIPKRGQGSYEQYF. As DNA, the CDR3 is TGTGCCAGTAGTATTCCGAAGCGGGGACAGGGATCCTACGAGCAGTACTTC.

The rearrangement joins TRBV27 to TRBJ1-3; 9 positions agree with TRBD1. CDR3 length equals 18 residues. From germline, CDR1 is MNHEY and CDR2 SMNVEV (reference sequence). V was pared by 0 bases and J by 4 bases, with 10 bases of the junction left unmatched. The CDR3 here is CASSLSTPTGGSGNTIYF. CDR3 sequence (DNA): TGTGCCAGCAGTTTATCGACCCCGACAGGGGGGTCAGGAAACACCATATATTTT.

The chain employs TRBV5-4 and TRBJ2-3; D not certain. Between the trimmed V and J ends, which lost 2 bases and 0 bases, there was a span of 13 bases. Germline assignment: CDR1 SGHNT and CDR2 YYREEE (reference sequence). This CDR3 has 16 amino acids. The CDR3 DNA is TGTGCCAGCAGCTTAAGACTTCTGACTAGCACAGATACGCAGTATTTT. This codes for CASSLRLLTSTDTQYF. Together with reference TRBV5-4 and TRBJ2-3, the CDR3 gives the full variable domain: ETGVTQSPTHLIKTRGQQVTLRCSSQSGHNTVSWYQQALGQGPQFIFQYYREEENGRGNFPPRFSGLQFPNYSSELNVNALELDDSALYLCASSLRLLTSTDTQYFGPGTRLTVL.

The chain combines TRBV28 with TRBJ2-1, with D perhaps TRBD2 (6 bases). CDR3 size: 16 residues. Germline CDR1 is MDHEN and CDR2 is SYDVKM. Trimming removed 3 bases from V and 1 base from J, with 13 bases in between. CDR3 nucleotides: TGTGCCAGCAGTTTGGGTTCCGGGGGTTCCTACAATGAGCAGTTCTTC. This sequence encodes CASSLGSGGSYNEQFF.

The V call is TRBV7-3, the J call TRBJ2-1; tentatively, D is TRBD1 (6 bases). Germline V gives CDR1 SGHTA, CDR2 FQGTGA. This CDR3 comprises 14 residues. V lost 6 bases and J 4 bases, leaving 13 bases between the germline ends. This CDR3 is CASRKGQGYNEQFF. The DNA for the CDR3 is TGTGCCAGCAGGAAGGGACAAGGTTACAATGAGCAGTTCTTC.

The chain employs TRBV9 and TRBJ2-5; D may be TRBD1 (6 bases). Near its end, the DNA agrees better with TRBJ2-7, so the J call may be wrong. CDR1 is SGDLS and CDR2 is YYNGEE in the germline V gene. CDR3 length: 18 residues. This CDR3 reads CASSVPTGPNLGAYEQYF. For the CDR3, the DNA is TGTGCCAGCAGCGTCCCTACAGGGCCGAACCTAGGGGCCTACGAGCAGTACTTC.

Only one count was recorded for this clone. The chain joins TRBV30 to TRBJ2-3, with 11 nucleotides matching TRBD2. Germline V gene data show CDR1 as GTSNPN and CDR2 as SVGIG (reference sequence). The CDR3 extends over 21 amino acids. V lost 3 bases and J lost 0; bases outside the gene matches: 20. This chain's CDR3 is CAWRALRPTSGVGTSTDTQYF. The CDR3 DNA reads as TGTGCCTGGAGAGCACTCCGCCCGACTAGCGGGGTGGGGACTAGCACAGATACGCAGTATTTT.

DNA of the CDR3: TGTGCCTGGAGGCCGAAACAGAGATTTGATGAGCAGTTCTTC. This encodes CAWRPKQRFDEQFF. J is TRBJ2-1 and V is TRBV30; D ambiguous. The ends were cut back, 3 bases at V and 8 bases at J, with 17 bases in the middle. Per germline, CDR1 GTSNPN and CDR2 SVGIG (reference sequence). The CDR3 has 14 amino acids.

This clone was observed a few times. CDR3 protein: CASSRGQGTTNEKLFF. CDR3 in DNA: TGTGCCAGCAGCCGAGGACAGGGGACCACTAATGAAAAACTGTTTTTT. The rearrangement links TRBV9 to TRBJ1-4; 9 nucleotides match TRBD1. The CDR3 contains 16 residues. V lost 4 bases to trimming and J lost 2 bases; unmatched junction nucleotides: 6. Germline values: CDR1 SGDLS, CDR2 YYNGEE.

V gene TRBV10-1 combines with J gene TRBJ2-5; no firm D call. The germline gives CDR1 WNHNN, CDR2 SYGVQD (reference sequence). The V end was cut by 2 bases, the J end by 0 bases, with 4 bases between. This CDR3 has 13 amino acids. Here the CDR3 reads CASSERDQETQYF. Here the CDR3 DNA reads TGCGCCAGCAGTGAGCGTGACCAAGAGACCCAGTACTTC.

The V and J genes are TRBV6-6 and TRBJ2-7; no clear D gene. The CDR3 contains 13 residues. Germline lookup yields CDR1 MNHNY and CDR2 SVGAGI (reference sequence). With 5 bases removed from V and 2 bases from J, the gap between germline ends came to 10 bases. CDR3 in amino acids: CASSHLRAYEQYF. The CDR3 coding sequence is TGTGCCAGCAGTCACCTTCGCGCCTACGAGCAGTACTTC.

DNA for the CDR3: TGCGCCAGCAGCCGTCGGCTAGCGGGAGTCCATGAGCAGTTCTTC. It translates to CASSRRLAGVHEQFF. This chain connects TRBV5-1 to TRBJ2-1; 10 positions match TRBD2. CDR1 and CDR2 from the germline V gene are SGHRS and YFSETQ. V shed 4 bases and J 8 bases; nucleotides not matched to a gene: 9. This CDR3 is built from 15 residues.